The sequence of this TCR beta chain was determined in a study of blood T cell repertoires in COVID-19. Trimming left V 3 bases short and J 7 bases short, with 16 bases between. The CDR3 has 15 amino acids. Germline CDR1 reads KGHSH; CDR2 reads LQKENI. TCRdb's table, derived via immunoSEQ multiplex PCR, lists solely in-frame clones and lacks some. The table has around 200,000 clones, 70% to 90% seen once. Sequencing used peripheral blood. This clonotype originated in a man between 70 and 80 years old with active or convalescent COVID-19. This chain links TRBV18 with TRBJ2-1; D is perhaps TRBD1 (6 bases). The CDR3 here is CASSPPGHWGNEQFF. In nucleotides, the CDR3 is TGTGCCAGCTCACCTCCGGGACACTGGGGGAATGAGCAGTTCTTC.